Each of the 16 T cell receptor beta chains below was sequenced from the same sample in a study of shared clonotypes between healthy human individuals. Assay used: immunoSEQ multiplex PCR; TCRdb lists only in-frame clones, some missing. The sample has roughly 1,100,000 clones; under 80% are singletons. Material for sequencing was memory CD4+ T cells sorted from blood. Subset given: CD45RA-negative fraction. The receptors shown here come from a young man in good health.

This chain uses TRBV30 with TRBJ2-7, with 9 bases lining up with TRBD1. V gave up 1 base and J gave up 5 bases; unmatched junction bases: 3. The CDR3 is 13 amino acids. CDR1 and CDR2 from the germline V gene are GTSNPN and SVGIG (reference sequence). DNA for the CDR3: TGTGCCTGGAGTGCTGACAGGGGGAACGAGCAGTACTTC. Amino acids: CAWSADRGNEQYF.

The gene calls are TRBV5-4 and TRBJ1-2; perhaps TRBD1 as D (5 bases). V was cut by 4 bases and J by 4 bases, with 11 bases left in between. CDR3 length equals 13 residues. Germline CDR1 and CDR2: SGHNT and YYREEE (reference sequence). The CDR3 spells CASSRPGGYGYTF. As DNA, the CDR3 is TGTGCCAGCAGCCGCCCCGGGGGCTATGGCTACACCTTC.

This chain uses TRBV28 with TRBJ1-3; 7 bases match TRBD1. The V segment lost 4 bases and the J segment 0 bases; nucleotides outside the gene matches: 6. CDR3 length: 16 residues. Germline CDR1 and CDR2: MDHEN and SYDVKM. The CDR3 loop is CASSSDRAYSGNTIYF. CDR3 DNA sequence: TGTGCCAGCAGTTCTGACAGGGCCTACTCTGGAAACACCATATATTTT.

The CDR3, as DNA: TGTGCCAGCAGAGCCCTGCCCCCGGACACCATATATTTT. Translating it yields CASRALPPDTIYF. The chain uses TRBV6-1 and TRBJ1-3; D gene uncertain. CDR3 size: 13 residues. Deletions cut 6 bases from V and 8 bases from J, with 14 bases between. The germline CDR1 and CDR2 sequences are MNHNS and SASEGT.

This CDR3 reads CASSLTASPRETQYF. CDR3 in DNA: TGTGCCAGCAGTCTAACGGCTTCTCCGAGGGAGACCCAGTACTTC. The chain carries TRBV6-5 and TRBJ2-5, with no clear D. CDR1 is MNHEY and CDR2 is SVGAGI in the germline V gene. There are 15 residues in the CDR3. The V end was cut by 5 bases, the J end by 5 bases, with 18 bases between.

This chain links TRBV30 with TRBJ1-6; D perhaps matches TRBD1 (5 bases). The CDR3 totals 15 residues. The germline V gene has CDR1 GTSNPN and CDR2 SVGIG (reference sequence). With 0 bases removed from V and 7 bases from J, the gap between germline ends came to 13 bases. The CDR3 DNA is TGTGCCTGGAGTGTATCCGGCAGGGTGAATTCACCCCTCCACTTT. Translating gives CAWSVSGRVNSPLHF.

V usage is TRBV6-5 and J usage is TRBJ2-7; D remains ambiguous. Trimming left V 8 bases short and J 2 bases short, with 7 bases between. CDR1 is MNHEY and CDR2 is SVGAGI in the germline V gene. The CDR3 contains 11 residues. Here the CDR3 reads CASGRPYEQYF. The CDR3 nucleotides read TGTGCCAGCGGCCGGCCCTACGAGCAGTACTTC.

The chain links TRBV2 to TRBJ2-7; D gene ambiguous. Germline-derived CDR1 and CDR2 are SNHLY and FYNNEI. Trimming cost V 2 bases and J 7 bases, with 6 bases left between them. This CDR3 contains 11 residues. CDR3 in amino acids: CASSEQAEQYF. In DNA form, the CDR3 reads TGTGCCAGCAGTGAACAGGCTGAGCAGTACTTC.

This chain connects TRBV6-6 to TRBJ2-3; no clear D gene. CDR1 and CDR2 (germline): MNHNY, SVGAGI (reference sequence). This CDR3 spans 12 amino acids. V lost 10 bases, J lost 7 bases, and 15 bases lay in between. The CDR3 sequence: CATQRTGYTQYF. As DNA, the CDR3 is TGTGCCACCCAGAGGACGGGTTATACGCAGTATTTT.

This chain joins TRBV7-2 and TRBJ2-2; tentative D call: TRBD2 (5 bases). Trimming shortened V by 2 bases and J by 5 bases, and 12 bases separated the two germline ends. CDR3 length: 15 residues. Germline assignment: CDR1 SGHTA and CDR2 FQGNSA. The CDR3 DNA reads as TGTGCCAGCAGCTTAAAGAGGGTAGAAACCGGGGAGCTGTTTTTT. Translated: CASSLKRVETGELFF.

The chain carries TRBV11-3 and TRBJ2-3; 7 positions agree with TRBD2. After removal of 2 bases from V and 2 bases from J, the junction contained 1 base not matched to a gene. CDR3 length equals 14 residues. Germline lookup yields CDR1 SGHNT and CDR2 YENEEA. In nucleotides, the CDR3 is TGTGCCAGCAGCTTAAGCGGGACCACAGATACGCAGTATTTT. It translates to CASSLSGTTDTQYF.

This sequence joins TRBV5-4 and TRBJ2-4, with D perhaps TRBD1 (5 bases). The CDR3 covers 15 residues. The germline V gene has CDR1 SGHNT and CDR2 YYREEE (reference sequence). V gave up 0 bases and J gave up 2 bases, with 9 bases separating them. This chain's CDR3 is CASSLGPGSKNIQYF. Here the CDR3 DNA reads TGTGCCAGCAGCTTGGGACCAGGGTCCAAAAACATTCAGTACTTC.

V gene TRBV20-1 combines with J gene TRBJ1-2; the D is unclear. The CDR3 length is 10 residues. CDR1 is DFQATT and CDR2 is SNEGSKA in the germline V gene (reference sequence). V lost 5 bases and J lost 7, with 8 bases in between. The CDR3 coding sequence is TGCAGTGCTGGAGTTTTTGGCTACACCTTC. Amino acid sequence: CSAGVFGYTF.

CDR3 region: CASSARTGGPYEQYF. DNA for the CDR3: TGTGCCAGCTCAGCCCGGACAGGGGGCCCCTACGAGCAGTACTTC. J is TRBJ2-7 and V is TRBV18; the match to TRBD1 covers 11 bases. CDR1 is KGHSH and CDR2 is LQKENI in the germline V gene. CDR3 size: 15 residues. V shed 5 bases and J 2 bases; nucleotides not matched to a gene: 5.

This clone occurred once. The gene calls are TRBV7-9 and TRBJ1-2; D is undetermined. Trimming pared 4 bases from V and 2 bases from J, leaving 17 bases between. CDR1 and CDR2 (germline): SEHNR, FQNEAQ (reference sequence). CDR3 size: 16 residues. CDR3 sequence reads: CASSSLSRGGNYGYTF. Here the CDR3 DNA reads TGTGCCAGCAGCTCCCTCTCACGGGGAGGGAACTATGGCTACACCTTC.

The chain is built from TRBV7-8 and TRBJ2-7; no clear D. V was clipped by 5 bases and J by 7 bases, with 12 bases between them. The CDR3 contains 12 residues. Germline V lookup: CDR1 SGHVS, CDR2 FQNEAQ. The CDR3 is CASSPVIREQYF. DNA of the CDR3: TGTGCCAGCAGCCCTGTTATCAGGGAGCAGTACTTC.